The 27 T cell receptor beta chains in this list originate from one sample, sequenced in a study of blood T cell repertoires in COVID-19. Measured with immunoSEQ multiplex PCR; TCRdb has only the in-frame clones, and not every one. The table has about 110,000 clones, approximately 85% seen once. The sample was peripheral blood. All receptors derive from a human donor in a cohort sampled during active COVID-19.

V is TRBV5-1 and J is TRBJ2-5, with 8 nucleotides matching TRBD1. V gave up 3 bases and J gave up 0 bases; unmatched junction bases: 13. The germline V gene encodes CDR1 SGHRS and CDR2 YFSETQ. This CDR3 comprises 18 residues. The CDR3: CASSYGQGGHIYQETQYF. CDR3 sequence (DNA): TGCGCCAGCAGCTATGGACAGGGCGGACACATTTACCAAGAGACCCAGTACTTC.

CDR3 in amino acids: CASSGRLSPSYEQYF. CDR3 nucleotide sequence: TGTGCCAGCAGCGGCAGACTGAGTCCCTCCTACGAGCAGTACTTC. The J gene is TRBJ2-7, the V gene TRBV7-2; D not resolved. CDR1 SGHTA and CDR2 FQGNSA come from the germline V gene. The CDR3 sequence is 15 residues long. V lost 5 bases and J 0 bases, leaving 14 bases between the germline ends.

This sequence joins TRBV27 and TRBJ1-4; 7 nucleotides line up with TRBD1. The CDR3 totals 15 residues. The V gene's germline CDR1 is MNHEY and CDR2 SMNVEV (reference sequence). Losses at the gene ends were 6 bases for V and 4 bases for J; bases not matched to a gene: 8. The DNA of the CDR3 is TGTGCCAGCAGCTCCCCAGGACAGGTTAATGAAAAACTGTTTTTT. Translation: CASSSPGQVNEKLFF.

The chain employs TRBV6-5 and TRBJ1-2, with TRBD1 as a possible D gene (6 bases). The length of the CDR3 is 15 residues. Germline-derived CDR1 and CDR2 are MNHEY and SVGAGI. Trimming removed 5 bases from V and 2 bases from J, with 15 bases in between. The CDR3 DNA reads TGTGCCAGCAGTAAACGGGGGGCGCTGAACTATGGCTACACCTTC. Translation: CASSKRGALNYGYTF.

The CDR3 loop reads CASSWGGQNSNEQFF. The CDR3 nucleotides read TGCGCCAGCAGCTGGGGCGGCCAGAACAGCAATGAGCAGTTCTTC. The chain carries TRBV5-1 and TRBJ2-1; possible D gene TRBD1, 5 bases. V was pared by 3 bases and J by 6 bases, with 16 bases between. Germline V gene lookup returns CDR1 SGHRS and CDR2 YFSETQ. The CDR3 loop spans 15 amino acids.

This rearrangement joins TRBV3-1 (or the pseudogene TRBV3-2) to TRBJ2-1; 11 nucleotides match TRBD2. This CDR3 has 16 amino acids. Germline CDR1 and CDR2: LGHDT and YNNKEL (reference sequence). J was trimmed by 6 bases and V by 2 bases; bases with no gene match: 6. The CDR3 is CASSQQLAGAGNEQFF. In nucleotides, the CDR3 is TGTGCCAGCAGCCAACAACTAGCGGGAGCTGGCAATGAGCAGTTCTTC.

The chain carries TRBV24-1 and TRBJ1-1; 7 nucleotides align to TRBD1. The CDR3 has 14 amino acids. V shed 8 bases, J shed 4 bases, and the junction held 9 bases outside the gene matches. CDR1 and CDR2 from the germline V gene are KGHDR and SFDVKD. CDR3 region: CATIVQGRSTEAFF. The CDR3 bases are TGTGCCACCATTGTACAGGGGCGCAGCACTGAAGCTTTCTTT.

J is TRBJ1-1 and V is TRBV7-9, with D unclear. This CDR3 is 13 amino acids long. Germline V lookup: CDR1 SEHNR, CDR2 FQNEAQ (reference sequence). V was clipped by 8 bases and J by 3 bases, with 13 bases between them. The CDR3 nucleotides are TGTGCCAGCGCAGAAAACACCGACACTGAAGCTTTCTTT. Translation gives CASAENTDTEAFF.

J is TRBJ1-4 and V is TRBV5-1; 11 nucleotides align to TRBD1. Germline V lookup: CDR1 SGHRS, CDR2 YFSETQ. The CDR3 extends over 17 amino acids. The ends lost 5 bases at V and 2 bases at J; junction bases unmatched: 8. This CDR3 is CASSKSGTGGTNEKLFF. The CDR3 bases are TGCGCCAGCAGTAAATCCGGGACAGGGGGGACTAATGAAAAACTGTTTTTT.

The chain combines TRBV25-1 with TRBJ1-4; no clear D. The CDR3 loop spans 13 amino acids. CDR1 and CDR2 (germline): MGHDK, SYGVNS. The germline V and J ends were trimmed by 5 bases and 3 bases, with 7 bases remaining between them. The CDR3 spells CASSYGSNEKLFF. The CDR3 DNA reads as TGTGCCAGCAGTTACGGTTCTAATGAAAAACTGTTTTTT.

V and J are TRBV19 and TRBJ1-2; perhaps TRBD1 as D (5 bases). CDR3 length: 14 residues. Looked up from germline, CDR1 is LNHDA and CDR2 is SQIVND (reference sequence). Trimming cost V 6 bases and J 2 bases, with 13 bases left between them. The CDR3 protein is CASRKPRENYGYTF. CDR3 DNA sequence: TGTGCCAGTAGGAAGCCCAGGGAAAACTATGGCTACACCTTC.

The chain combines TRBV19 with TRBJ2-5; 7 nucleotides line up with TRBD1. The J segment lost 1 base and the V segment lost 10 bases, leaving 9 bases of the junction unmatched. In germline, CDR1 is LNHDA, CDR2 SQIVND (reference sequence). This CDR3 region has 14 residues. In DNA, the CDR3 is TGTGCCACTAAGGACAGGTGGTCCCAAGAGACCCAGTACTTC. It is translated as CATKDRWSQETQYF.

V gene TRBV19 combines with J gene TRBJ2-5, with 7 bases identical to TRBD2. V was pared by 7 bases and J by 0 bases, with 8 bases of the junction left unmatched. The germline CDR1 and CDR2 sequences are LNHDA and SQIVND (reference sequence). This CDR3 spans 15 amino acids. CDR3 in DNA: TGTGCCAGTAATCGGGGAGCGGGGTACCAAGAGACCCAGTACTTC. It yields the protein CASNRGAGYQETQYF.

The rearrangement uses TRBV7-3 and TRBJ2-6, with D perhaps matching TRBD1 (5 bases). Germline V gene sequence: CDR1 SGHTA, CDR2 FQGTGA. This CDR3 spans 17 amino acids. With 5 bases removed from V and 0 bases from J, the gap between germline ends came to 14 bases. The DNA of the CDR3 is TGTGCCAGCAGCACGACAGTTTCGAGCTCTGGGGCCAACGTCCTGACTTTC. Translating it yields CASSTTVSSSGANVLTF. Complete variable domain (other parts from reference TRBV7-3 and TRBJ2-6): GAGVSQTPSNKVTEKGKYVELRCDPISGHTALYWYRQSLGQGPEFLIYFQGTGAADDSGLPNDRFFAVRPEGSVSTLKIQRTERGDSAVYLCASSTTVSSSGANVLTFGAGSRLTVL.

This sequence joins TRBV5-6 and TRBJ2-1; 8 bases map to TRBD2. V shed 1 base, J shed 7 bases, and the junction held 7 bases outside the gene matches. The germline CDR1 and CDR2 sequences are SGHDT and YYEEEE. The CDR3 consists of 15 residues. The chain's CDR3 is CASSLFGTSVNEQFF. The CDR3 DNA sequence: TGTGCCAGCAGCTTGTTCGGGACTAGTGTGAATGAGCAGTTCTTC.

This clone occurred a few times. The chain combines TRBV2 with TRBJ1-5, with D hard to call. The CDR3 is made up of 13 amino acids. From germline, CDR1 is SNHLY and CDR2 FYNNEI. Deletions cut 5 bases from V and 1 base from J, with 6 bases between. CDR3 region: CASSPQSNQPQHF. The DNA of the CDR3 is TGTGCCAGCAGTCCACAGAGCAATCAGCCCCAGCATTTT.

CDR3 bases: TGTGCCAGCTCACCACTCGGACGAGGGGAGACCCAGTACTTC. This encodes CASSPLGRGETQYF. The chain combines TRBV18 with TRBJ2-5, with D perhaps matching TRBD2 (5 bases). Germline V CDR1 and CDR2: KGHSH, LQKENI. With 1 base removed from V and 5 bases from J, the gap between germline ends came to 11 bases. This CDR3 is 14 amino acids long.

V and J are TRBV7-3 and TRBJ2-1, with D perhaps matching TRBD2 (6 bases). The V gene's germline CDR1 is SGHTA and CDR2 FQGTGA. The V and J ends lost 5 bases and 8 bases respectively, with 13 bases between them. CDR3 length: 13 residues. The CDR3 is CASSPEGRDEQFF. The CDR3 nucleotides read TGTGCCAGCAGCCCGGAGGGCCGGGATGAGCAGTTCTTC. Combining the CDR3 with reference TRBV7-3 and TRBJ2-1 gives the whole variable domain GAGVSQTPSNKVTEKGKYVELRCDPISGHTALYWYRQSLGQGPEFLIYFQGTGAADDSGLPNDRFFAVRPEGSVSTLKIQRTERGDSAVYLCASSPEGRDEQFFGPGTRLTVL.

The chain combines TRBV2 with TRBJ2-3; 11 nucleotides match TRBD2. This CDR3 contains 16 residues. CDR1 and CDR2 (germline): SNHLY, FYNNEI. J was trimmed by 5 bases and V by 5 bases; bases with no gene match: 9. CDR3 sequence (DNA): TGTGCCAGCAGTCCCCGGACTAGCGGGCCCGGAGATACGCAGTATTTT. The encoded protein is CASSPRTSGPGDTQYF.

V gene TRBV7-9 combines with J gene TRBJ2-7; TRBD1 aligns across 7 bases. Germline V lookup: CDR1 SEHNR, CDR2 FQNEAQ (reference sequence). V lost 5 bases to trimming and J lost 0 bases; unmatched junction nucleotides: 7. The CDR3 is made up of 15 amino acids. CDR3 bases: TGTGCCAGCAGCATGGGACAGAAAAGCTCCTACGAGCAGTACTTC. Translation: CASSMGQKSSYEQYF.

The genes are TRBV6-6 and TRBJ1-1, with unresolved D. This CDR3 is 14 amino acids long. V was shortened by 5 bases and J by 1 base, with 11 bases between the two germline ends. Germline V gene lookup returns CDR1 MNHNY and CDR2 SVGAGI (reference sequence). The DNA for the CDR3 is TGTGCCAGCAGTCTTATGGAGACGAACACTGAAGCTTTCTTT. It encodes CASSLMETNTEAFF.

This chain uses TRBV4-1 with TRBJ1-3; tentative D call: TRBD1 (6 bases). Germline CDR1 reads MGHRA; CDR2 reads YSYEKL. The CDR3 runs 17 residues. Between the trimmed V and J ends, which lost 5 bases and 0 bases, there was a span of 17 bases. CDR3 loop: CASSFPSTGPSGNTIYF. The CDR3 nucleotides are TGCGCCAGCAGCTTTCCATCGACAGGACCCTCTGGAAACACCATATATTTT.

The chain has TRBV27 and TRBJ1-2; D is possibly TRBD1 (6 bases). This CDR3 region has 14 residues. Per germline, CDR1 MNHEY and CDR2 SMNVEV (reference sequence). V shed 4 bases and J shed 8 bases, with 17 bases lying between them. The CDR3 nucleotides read TGTGCCAGCAGTTGGGGGGGGCGAGCCCACGGCTACACCTTC. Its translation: CASSWGGRAHGYTF.

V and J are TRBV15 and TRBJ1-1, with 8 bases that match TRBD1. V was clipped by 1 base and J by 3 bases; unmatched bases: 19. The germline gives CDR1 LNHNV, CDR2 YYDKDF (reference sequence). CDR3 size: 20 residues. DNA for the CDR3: TGTGCCACCAGCAGAGCCACCTGGGGACAGGCCAGCCTAAGGTACACTGAAGCTTTCTTT. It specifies CATSRATWGQASLRYTEAFF.

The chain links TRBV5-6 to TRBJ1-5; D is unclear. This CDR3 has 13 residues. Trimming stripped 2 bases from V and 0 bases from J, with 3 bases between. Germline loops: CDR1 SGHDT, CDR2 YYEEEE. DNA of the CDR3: TGTGCCAGCAGCTTACATAGCAATCAGCCCCAGCATTTT. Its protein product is CASSLHSNQPQHF.

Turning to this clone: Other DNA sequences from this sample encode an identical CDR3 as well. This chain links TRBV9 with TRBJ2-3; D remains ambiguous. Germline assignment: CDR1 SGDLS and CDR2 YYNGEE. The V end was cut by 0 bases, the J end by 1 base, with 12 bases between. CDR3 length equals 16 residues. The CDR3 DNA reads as TGTGCCAGCAGCGTAGCTGCTGGCGGTGGCACAGATACGCAGTATTTT. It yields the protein CASSVAAGGGTDTQYF.

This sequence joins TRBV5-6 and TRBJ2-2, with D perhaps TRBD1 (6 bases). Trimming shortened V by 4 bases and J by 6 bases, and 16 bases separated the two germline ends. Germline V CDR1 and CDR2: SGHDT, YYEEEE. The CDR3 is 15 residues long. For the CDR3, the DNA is TGTGCCAGCAGCCAACCACAGGGTAAAGCCGGGGAGCTGTTTTTT. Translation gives CASSQPQGKAGELFF.